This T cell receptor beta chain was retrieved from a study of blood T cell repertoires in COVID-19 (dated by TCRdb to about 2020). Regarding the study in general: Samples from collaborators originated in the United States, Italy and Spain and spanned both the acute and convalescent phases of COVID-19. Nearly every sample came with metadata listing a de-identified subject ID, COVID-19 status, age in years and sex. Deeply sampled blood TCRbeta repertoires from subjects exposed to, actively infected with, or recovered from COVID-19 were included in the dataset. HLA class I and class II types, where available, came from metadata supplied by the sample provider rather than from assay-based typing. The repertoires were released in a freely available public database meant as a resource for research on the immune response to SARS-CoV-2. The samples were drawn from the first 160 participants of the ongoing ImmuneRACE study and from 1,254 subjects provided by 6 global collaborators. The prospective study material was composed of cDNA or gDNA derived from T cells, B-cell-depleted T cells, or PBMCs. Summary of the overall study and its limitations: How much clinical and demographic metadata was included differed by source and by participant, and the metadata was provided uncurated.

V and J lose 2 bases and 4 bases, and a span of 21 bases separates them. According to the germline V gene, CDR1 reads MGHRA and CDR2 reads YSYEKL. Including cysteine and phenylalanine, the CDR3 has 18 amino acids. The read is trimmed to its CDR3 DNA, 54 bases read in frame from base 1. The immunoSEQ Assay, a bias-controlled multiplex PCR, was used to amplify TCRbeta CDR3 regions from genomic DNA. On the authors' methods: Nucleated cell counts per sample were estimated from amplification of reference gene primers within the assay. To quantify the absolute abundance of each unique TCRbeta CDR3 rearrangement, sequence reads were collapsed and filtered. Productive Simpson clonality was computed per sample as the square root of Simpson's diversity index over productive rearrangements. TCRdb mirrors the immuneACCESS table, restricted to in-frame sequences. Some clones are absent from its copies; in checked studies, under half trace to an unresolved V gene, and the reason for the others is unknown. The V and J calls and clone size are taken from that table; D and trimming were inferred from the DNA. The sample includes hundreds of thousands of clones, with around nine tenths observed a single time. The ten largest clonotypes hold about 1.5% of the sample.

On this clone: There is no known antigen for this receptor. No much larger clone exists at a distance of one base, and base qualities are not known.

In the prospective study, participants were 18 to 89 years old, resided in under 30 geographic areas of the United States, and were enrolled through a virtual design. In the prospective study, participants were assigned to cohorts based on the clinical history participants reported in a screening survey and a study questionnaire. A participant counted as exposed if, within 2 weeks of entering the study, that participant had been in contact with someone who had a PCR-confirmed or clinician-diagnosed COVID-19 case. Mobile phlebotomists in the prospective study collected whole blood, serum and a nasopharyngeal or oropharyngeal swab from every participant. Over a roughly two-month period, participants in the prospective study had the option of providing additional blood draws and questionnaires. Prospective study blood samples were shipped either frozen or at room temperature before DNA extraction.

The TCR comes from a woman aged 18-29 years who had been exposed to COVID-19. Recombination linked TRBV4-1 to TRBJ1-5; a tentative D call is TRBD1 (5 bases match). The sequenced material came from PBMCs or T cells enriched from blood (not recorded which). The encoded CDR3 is CASSQLGNYGGSNQPQHF. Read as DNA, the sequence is TGCGCCAGCAGCCAACTCGGAAACTACGGGGGGTCGAATCAGCCCCAGCATTTT.